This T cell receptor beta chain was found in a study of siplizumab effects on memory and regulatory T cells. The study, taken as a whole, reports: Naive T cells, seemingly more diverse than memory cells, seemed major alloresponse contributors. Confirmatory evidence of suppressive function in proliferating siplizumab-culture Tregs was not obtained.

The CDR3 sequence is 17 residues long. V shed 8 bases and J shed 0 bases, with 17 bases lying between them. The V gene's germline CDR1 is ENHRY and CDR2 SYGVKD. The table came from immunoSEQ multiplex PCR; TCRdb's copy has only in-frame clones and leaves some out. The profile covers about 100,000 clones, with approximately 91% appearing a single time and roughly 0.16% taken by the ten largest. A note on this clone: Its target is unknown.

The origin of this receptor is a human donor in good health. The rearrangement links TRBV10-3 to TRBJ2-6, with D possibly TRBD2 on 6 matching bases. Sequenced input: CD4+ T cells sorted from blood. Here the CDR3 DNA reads TGTGCCATCTCGCCTAGAGAGGGAGGCTCTGGGGCCAACGTCCTGACTTTC. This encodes CAISPREGGSGANVLTF.